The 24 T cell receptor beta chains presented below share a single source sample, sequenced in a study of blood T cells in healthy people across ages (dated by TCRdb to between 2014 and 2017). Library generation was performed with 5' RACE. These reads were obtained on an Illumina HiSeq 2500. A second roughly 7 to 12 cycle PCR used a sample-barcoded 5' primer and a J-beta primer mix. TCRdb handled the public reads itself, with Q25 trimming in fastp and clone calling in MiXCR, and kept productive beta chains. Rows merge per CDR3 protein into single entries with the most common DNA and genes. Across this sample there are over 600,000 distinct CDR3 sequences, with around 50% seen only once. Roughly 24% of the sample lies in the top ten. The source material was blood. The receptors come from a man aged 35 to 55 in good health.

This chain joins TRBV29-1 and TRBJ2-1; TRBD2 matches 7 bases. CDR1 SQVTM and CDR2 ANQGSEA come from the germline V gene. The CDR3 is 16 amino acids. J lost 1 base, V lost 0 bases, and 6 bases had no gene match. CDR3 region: CSVEDPRRGSYNEQFF. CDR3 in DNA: TGCAGCGTTGAAGATCCGCGGCGGGGGTCCTACAATGAGCAGTTCTTC.

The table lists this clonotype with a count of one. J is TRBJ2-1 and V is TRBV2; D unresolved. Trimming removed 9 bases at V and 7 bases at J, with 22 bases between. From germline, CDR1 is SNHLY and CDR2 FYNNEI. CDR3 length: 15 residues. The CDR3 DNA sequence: TGTGCCAGTCTACCCTTACGGTTGTTCGGGAATGAGCAGTTCTTC. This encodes CASLPLRLFGNEQFF. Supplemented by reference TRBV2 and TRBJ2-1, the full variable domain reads EPEVTQTPSHQVTQMGQEVILRCVPISNHLYFYWYRQILGQKVEFLVSFYNNEISEKSEIFDDQFSVERPDGSNFTLKIRSTKLEDSAMYFCASLPLRLFGNEQFFGPGTRLTVL.

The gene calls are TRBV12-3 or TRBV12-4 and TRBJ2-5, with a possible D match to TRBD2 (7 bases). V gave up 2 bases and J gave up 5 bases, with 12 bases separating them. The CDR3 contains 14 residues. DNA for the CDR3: TGTGCCAGCAGTTTATTGGGAGGGGGGGAGACCCAGTACTTC. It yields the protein CASSLLGGGETQYF.

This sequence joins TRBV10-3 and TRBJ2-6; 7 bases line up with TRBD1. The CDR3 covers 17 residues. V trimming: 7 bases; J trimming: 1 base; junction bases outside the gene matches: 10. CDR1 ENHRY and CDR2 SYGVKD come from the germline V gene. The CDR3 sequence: CAIKSRAGGSGANVLTF. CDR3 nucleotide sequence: TGTGCCATCAAGTCGAGGGCAGGGGGATCTGGGGCCAACGTCCTGACTTTC.

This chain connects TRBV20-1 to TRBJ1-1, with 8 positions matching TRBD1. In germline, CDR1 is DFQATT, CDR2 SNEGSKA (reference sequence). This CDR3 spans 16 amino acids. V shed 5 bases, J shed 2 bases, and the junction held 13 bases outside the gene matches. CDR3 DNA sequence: TGCAGTGCTCGAAGTCAGGGGGCACTGCAAAACACTGAAGCTTTCTTT. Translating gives CSARSQGALQNTEAFF.

CDR3 region: CSARGQASGGMQFF. CDR3 DNA sequence: TGCAGTGCTAGAGGCCAGGCTAGCGGGGGTATGCAGTTCTTC. The chain employs TRBV20-1 and TRBJ2-1, with TRBD2 matching over 10 bases. Germline values: CDR1 DFQATT, CDR2 SNEGSKA (reference sequence). V lost 1 base and J lost 12; bases outside the gene matches: 9. This CDR3 comprises 14 residues.

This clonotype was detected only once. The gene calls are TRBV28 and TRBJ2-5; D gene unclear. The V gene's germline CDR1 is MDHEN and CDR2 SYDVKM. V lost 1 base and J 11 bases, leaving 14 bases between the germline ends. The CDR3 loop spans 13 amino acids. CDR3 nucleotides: TGTGCCAGCAGTTTATCCAGAAACAATGAGCAGTACTTC. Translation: CASSLSRNNEQYF.

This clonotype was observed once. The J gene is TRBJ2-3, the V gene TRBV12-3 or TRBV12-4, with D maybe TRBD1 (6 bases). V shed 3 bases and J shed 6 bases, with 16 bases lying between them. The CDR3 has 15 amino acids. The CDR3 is CASSLGASGSDTQYF. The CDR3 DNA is TGTGCCAGCAGTTTGGGGGCCTCGGGGAGTGATACGCAGTATTTT.

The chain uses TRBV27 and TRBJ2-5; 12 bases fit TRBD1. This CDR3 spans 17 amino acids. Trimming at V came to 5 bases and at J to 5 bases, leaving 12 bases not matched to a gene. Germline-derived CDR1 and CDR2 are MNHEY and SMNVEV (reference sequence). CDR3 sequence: CASSPSPGTGGTETQYF. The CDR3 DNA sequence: TGTGCCAGCAGTCCAAGTCCCGGGACAGGGGGCACTGAGACCCAGTACTTC.

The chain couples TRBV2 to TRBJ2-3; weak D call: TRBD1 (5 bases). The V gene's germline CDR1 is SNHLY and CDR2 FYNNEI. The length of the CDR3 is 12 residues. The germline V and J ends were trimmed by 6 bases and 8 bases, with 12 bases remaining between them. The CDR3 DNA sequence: TGTGCCAGCAGGACCGAAGGGGCTACGCAGTATTTT. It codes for CASRTEGATQYF. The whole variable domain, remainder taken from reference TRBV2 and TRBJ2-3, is EPEVTQTPSHQVTQMGQEVILRCVPISNHLYFYWYRQILGQKVEFLVSFYNNEISEKSEIFDDQFSVERPDGSNFTLKIRSTKLEDSAMYFCASRTEGATQYFGPGTRLTVL.

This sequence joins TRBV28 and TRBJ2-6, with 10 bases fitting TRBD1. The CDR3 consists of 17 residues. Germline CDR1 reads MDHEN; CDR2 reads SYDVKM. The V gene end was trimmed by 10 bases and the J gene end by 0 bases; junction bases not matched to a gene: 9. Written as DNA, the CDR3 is TGTGCCATCAGGACGGGACAGGGGAACTCTGGGGCCAACGTCCTGACTTTC. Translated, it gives CAIRTGQGNSGANVLTF.

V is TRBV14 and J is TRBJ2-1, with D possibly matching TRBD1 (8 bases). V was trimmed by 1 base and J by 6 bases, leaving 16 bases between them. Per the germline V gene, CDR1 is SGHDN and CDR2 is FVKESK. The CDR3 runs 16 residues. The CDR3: CASSQVITGGGNEQFF. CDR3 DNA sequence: TGTGCCAGCAGCCAAGTCATAACAGGGGGGGGCAATGAGCAGTTCTTC.

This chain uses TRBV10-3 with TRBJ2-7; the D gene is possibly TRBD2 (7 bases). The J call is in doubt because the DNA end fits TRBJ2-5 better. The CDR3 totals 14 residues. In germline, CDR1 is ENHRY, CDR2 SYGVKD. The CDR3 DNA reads TGTGCCATCAGTGCCGGAAGGGGGGGAGAGACCCAGTACTTC. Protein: CAISAGRGGETQYF.

CDR3 coding DNA: TGTGCCAGCAGTAGTGAGGGGTCCACTGAAGCTTTCTTT. It is translated as CASSSEGSTEAFF. The chain employs TRBV2 and TRBJ1-1, with D possibly TRBD1 on 5 matching bases. The CDR3 loop spans 13 amino acids. Trimming removed 5 bases from V and 4 bases from J, with 11 bases in between. In germline, CDR1 is SNHLY, CDR2 FYNNEI.

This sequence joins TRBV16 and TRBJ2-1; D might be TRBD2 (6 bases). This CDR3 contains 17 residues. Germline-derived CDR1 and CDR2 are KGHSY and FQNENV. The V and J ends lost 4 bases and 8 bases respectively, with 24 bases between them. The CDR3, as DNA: TGTGCCAGCAGCCCCCCTTGGGGGGAGGAGGCTAACGATGAGCAGTTCTTC. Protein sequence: CASSPPWGEEANDEQFF.

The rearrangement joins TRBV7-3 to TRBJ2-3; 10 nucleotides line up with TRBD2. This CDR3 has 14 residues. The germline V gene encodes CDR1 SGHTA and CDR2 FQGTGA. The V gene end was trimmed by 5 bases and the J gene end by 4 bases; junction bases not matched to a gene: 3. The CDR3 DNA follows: TGTGCCAGCAGCACTAGCGGGGAGGCAGATACGCAGTATTTT. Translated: CASSTSGEADTQYF.

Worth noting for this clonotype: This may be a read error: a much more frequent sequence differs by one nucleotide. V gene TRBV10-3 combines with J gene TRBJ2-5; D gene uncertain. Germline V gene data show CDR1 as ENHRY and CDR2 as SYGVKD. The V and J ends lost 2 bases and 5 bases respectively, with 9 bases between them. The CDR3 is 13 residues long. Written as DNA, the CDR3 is TGTGCCATCAGTGAGGTTACTGGGGAGACCCAGTACTTC. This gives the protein CAISEVTGETQYF.

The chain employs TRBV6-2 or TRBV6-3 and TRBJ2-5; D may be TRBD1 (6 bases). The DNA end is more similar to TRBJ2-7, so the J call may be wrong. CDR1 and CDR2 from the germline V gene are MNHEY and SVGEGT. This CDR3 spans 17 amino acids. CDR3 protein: CASSYSERQGLMDEQYF. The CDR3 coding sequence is TGTGCCAGCAGTTACTCCGAACGGCAGGGGCTTATGGACGAGCAGTACTTC.

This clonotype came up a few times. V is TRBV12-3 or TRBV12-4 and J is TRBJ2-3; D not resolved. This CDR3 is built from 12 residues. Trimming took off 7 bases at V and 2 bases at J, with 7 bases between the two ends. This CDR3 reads CASTYYTDTQYF. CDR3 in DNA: TGTGCCAGCACCTACTACACAGATACGCAGTATTTT.

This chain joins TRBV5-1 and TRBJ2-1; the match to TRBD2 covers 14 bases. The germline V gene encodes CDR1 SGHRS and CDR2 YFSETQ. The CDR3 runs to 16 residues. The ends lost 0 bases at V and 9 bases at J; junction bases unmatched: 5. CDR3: CASSLGGTSGSSEQFF. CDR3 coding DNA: TGCGCCAGCAGCTTGGGTGGGACTAGCGGGAGTTCTGAGCAGTTCTTC.

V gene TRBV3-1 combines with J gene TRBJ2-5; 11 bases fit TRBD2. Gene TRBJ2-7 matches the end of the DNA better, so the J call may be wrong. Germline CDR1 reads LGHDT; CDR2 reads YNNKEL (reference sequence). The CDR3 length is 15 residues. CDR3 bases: TGTGCCAGCAGCCAAACTAGCGGGAGAGCTAACGAGCAGTACTTC. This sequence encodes CASSQTSGRANEQYF.

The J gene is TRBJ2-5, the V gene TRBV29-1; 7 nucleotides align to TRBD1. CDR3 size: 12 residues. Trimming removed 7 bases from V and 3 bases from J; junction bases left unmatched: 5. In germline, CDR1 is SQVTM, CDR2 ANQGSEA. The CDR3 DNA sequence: TGCAGCGCCGCTACAGGGGAAGAGACCCAGTACTTC. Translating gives CSAATGEETQYF.

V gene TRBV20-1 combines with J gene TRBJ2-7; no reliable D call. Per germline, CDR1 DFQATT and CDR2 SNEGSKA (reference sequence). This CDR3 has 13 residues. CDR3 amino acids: CSGLGLRSDEQYF. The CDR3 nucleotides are TGCAGCGGCCTTGGTTTGCGGTCCGACGAGCAGTACTTC.

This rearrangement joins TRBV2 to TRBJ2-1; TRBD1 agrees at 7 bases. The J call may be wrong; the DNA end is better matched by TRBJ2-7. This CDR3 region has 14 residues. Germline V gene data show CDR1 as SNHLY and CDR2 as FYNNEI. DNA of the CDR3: TGTGCCAGCAGTGGAGGGACAGTCTACAATGAGCAGTACTTC. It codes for CASSGGTVYNEQYF.